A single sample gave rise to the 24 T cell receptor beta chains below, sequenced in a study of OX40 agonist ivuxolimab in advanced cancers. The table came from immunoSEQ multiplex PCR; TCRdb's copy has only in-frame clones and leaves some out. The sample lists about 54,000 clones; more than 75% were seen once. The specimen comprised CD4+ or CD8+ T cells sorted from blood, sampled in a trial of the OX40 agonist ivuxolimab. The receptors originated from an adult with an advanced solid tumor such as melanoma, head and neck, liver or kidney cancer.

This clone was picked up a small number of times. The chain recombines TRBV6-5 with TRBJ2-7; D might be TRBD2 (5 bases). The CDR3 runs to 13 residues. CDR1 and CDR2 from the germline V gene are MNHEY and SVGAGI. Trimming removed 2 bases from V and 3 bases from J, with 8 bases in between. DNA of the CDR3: TGTGCCAGCAGTTACAGCGGAGTCTACGAGCAGTACTTC. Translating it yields CASSYSGVYEQYF.

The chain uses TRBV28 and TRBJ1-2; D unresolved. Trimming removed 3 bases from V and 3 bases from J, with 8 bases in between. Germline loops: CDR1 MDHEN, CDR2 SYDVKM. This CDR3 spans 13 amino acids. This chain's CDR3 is CASSFTPDYGYTF. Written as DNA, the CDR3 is TGTGCCAGCAGTTTTACCCCTGACTATGGCTACACCTTC.

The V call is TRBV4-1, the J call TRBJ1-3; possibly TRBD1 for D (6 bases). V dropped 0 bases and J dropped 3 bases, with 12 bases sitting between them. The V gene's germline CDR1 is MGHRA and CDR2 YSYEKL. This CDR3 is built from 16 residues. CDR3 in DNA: TGCGCCAGCAGCCAAGAATCAGGGGAGTTTGGAAACACCATATATTTT. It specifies CASSQESGEFGNTIYF.

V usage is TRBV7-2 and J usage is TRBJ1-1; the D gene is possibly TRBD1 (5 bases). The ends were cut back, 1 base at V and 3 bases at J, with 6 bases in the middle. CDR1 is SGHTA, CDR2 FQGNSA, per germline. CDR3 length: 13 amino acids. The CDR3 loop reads CASSLGGDTEAFF. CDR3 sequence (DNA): TGTGCCAGCAGCTTAGGAGGGGACACTGAAGCTTTCTTT. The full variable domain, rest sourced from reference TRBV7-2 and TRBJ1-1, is GAGVSQSPSNKVTEKGKDVELRCDPISGHTALYWYRQSLGQGLEFLIYFQGNSAPDKSGLPSDRFSAERTGGSVSTLTIQRTQQEDSAVYLCASSLGGDTEAFFGQGTRLTVV.

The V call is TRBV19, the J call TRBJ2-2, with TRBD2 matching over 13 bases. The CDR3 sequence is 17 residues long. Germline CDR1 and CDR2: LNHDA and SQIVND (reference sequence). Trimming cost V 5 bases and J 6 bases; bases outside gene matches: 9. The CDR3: CASSPRTSGRGSGELFF. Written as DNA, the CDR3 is TGTGCCAGTAGTCCACGGACTAGCGGGAGAGGGTCCGGGGAGCTGTTTTTT.

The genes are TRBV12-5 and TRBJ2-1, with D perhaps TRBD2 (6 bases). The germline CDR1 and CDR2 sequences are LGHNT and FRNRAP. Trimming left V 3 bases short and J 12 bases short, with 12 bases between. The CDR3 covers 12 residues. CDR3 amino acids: CASGFGGNRQFF. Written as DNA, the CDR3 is TGTGCTAGTGGTTTTGGGGGGAACAGGCAGTTCTTC.

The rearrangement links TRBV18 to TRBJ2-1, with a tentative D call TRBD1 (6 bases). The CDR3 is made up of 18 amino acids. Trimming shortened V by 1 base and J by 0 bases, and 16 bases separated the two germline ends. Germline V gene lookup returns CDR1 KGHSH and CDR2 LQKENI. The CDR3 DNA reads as TGTGCCAGCTCACCACAGCCGAGACAGGTTAGCTCCTACAATGAGCAGTTCTTC. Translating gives CASSPQPRQVSSYNEQFF.

CDR3 nucleotides: TGTGCCAGCAGCTCCTCACCTTCTAGCGGGGGGGCCGAGACCCAGTACTTC. Protein: CASSSSPSSGGAETQYF. V is TRBV7-2 and J is TRBJ2-5; 12 bases match TRBD2. Germline values: CDR1 SGHTA, CDR2 FQGNSA. The V segment lost 4 bases and the J segment 5 bases; nucleotides outside the gene matches: 11. The CDR3 totals 17 residues.

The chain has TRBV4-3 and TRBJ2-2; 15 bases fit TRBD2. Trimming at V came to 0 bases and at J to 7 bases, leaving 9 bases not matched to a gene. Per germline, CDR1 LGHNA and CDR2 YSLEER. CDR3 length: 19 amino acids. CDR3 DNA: TGCGCCAGCAGCCAAGATAAAGGACTAGCGGGGGGGCCCATCGGGGAGCTGTTTTTT. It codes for CASSQDKGLAGGPIGELFF.

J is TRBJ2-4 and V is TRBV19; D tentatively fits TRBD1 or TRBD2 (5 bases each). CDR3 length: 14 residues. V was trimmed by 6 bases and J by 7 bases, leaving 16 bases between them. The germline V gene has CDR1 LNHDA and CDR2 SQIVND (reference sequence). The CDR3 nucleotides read TGTGCCAGTAGCCCGGGGCCCTCGAGCAACATTCAGTACTTC. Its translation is CASSPGPSSNIQYF. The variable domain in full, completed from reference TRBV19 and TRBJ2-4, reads DGGITQSPKYLFRKEGQNVTLSCEQNLNHDAMYWYRQDPGQGLRLIYYSQIVNDFQKGDIAEGYSVSREKKESFPLTVTSAQKNPTAFYLCASSPGPSSNIQYFGAGTRLSVL.

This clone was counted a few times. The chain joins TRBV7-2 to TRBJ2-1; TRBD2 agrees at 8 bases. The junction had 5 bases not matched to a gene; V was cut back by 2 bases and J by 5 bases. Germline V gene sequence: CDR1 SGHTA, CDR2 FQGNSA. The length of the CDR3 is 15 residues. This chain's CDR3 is CASSLIAGRNNEQFF. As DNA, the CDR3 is TGTGCCAGCAGCTTAATAGCGGGGAGGAACAATGAGCAGTTCTTC. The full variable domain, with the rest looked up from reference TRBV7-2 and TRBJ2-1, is GAGVSQSPSNKVTEKGKDVELRCDPISGHTALYWYRQSLGQGLEFLIYFQGNSAPDKSGLPSDRFSAERTGGSVSTLTIQRTQQEDSAVYLCASSLIAGRNNEQFFGPGTRLTVL.

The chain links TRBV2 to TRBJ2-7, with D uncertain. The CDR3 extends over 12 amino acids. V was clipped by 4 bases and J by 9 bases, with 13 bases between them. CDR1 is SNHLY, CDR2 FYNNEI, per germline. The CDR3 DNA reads TGTGCCAGCAGTGGGGCCTCATGGAGGCAGTACTTC. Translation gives CASSGASWRQYF.

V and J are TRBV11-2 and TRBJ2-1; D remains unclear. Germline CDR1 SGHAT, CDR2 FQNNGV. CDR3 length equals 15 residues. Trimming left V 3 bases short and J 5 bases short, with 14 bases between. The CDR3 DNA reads TGTGCCAGCAGCTTCCGGGCCCTCACCGACAATGAGCAGTTCTTC. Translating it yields CASSFRALTDNEQFF.

The CDR3 region is CASRQTGVQPQHF. The CDR3 region has the DNA TGTGCCAGCAGACAGACAGGGGTACAGCCCCAGCATTTT. The chain has TRBV7-8 and TRBJ1-5; 8 bases line up with TRBD1. V shed 6 bases, J shed 7 bases, and the junction held 5 bases outside the gene matches. The CDR3 is 13 amino acids. Per germline, CDR1 SGHVS and CDR2 FQNEAQ.

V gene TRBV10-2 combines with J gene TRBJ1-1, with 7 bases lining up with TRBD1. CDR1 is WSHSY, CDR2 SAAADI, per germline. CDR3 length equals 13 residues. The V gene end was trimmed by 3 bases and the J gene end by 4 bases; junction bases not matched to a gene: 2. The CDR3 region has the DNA TGCGCCAGCAGTGAAGCAGGGGGCACTGAAGCTTTCTTT. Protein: CASSEAGGTEAFF.

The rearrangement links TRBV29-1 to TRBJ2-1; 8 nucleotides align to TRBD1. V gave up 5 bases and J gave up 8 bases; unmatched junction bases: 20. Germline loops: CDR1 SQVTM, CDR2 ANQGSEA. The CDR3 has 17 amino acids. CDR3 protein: CSVFRPQGATSIDEQFF. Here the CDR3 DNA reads TGCAGCGTTTTCAGACCTCAGGGGGCGACTAGTATCGATGAGCAGTTCTTC.

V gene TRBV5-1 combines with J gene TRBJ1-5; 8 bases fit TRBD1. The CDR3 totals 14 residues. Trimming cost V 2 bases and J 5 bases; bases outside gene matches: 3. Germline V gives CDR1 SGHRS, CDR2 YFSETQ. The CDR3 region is CASSFTGGDQPQHF. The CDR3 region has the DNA TGCGCCAGCAGCTTTACAGGGGGTGATCAGCCCCAGCATTTT.

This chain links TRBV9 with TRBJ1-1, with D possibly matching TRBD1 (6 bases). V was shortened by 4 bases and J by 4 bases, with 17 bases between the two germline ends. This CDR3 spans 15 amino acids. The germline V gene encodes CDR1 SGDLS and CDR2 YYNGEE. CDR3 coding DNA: TGTGCCAGCAGCTCCCCTCAGGGGCCCGGCACTGAAGCTTTCTTT. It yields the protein CASSSPQGPGTEAFF.

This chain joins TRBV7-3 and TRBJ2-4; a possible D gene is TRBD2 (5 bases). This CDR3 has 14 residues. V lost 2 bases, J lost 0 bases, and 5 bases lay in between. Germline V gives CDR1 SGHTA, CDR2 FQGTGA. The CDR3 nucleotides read TGTGCCAGCAGCTTAGGACTAGCCAAAAACATTCAGTACTTC. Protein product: CASSLGLAKNIQYF.

The chain's CDR3 is CASGLVFRGSDYNEQFF. The CDR3 DNA is TGTGCTAGTGGTTTGGTTTTCCGGGGTAGTGACTACAATGAGCAGTTCTTC. The V call is TRBV12-5, the J call TRBJ2-1; perhaps TRBD2 as D (5 bases). Trimming cost V 0 bases and J 3 bases, with 15 bases left between them. The CDR3 loop spans 17 amino acids. CDR1 and CDR2 (germline): LGHNT, FRNRAP. Using reference TRBV12-5 and TRBJ2-1 for the parts outside the CDR3, the full variable domain is DARVTQTPRHKVTEMGQEVTMRCQPILGHNTVFWYRQTMMQGLELLAYFRNRAPLDDSGMPKDRFSAEMPDATLATLKIQPSEPRDSAVYFCASGLVFRGSDYNEQFFGPGTRLTVL.

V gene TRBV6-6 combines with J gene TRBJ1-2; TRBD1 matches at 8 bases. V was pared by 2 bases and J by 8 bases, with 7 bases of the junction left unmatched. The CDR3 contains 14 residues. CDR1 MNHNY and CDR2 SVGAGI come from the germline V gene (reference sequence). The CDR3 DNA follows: TGTGCCAGCAGTTACCTGGACAGGGAGGGCGGCTACACCTTC. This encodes CASSYLDREGGYTF.

CDR3 loop: CASSARRSSYNSPLHF. The CDR3 DNA reads TGTGCCAGTAGTGCCCGGAGGAGCTCCTATAATTCACCCCTCCACTTT. The V gene is TRBV19, the J gene TRBJ1-6; no firm D call. Germline assignment: CDR1 LNHDA and CDR2 SQIVND (reference sequence). V lost 5 bases to trimming and J lost 0 bases, with 11 bases between them. The CDR3 loop spans 16 amino acids. Combining the CDR3 with reference TRBV19 and TRBJ1-6 gives the whole variable domain DGGITQSPKYLFRKEGQNVTLSCEQNLNHDAMYWYRQDPGQGLRLIYYSQIVNDFQKGDIAEGYSVSREKKESFPLTVTSAQKNPTAFYLCASSARRSSYNSPLHFGNGTRLTVT.

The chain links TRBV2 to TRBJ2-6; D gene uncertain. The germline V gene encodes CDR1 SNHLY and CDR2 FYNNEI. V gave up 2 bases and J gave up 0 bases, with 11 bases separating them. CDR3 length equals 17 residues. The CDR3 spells CASSEPVAVSGANVLTF. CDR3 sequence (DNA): TGTGCCAGCAGTGAACCGGTAGCTGTCTCTGGGGCCAACGTCCTGACTTTC. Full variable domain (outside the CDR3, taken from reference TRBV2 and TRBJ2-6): EPEVTQTPSHQVTQMGQEVILRCVPISNHLYFYWYRQILGQKVEFLVSFYNNEISEKSEIFDDQFSVERPDGSNFTLKIRSTKLEDSAMYFCASSEPVAVSGANVLTFGAGSRLTVL.

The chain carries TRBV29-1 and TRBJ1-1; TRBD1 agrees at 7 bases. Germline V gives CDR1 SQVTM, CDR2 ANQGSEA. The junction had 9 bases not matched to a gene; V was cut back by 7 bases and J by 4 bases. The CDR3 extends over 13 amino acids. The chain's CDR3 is CSAWGQPSTEAFF. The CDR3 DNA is TGCAGCGCTTGGGGACAGCCTAGCACTGAAGCTTTCTTT. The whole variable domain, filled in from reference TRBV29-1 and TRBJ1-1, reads SAVISQKPSRDICQRGTSLTIQCQVDSQVTMMFWYRQQPGQSLTLIATANQGSEATYESGFVIDKFPISRPNLTFSTLTVSNMSPEDSSIYLCSAWGQPSTEAFFGQGTRLTVV.